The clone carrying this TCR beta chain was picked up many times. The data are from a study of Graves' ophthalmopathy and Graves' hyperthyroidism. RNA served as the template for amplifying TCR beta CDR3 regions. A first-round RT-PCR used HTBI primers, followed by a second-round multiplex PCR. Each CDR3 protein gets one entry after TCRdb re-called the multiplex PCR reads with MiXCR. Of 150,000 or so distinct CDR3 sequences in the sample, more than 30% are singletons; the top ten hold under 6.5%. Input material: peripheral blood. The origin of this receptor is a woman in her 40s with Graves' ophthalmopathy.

In nucleotides, the CDR3 is TGTGCCAGCAGTTACGGGACTAGCGGTAACACCGGGGAGCTGTTTTTT. Amino acids: CASSYGTSGNTGELFF. V is TRBV6-2 or TRBV6-3 and J is TRBJ2-2; 11 bases are a match to TRBD2. J gave up 2 bases and V 2 bases, and 1 base lay outside the gene matches. The CDR3 totals 16 residues. Germline V gives CDR1 MNHEY, CDR2 SVGEGT.